A selection of T cell receptor beta chains follows, all from one sample in a study of blood T cell repertoires in COVID-19. The assay was immunoSEQ multiplex PCR, and TCRdb's table has in-frame clones only and misses some. Among some 130,000 clones listed, over 60% were seen once. Sequencing input: peripheral blood. The receptors originated from a woman in her seventies with acute or convalescent COVID-19. Both conserved end residues are part of each CDR3. Fields, in order: clone size, J gene, V gene, D gene, CDR3 protein, CDR3 DNA. D genes are given only for firm matches. Clone size, where shown, is once, few, many, or a class for clones that have expanded.

>.|TRBJ1-2|TRBV3-1/TRBV3-2|TRBD1
CASSQTGTYGYTF
TGTGCCAGCAGTCAGACAGGGACCTATGGCTACACCTTC
>few|TRBJ2-1|TRBV24-1|TRBD1
CATSGGTGSYNEQFF
TGTGCCACCAGTGGCGGGACAGGGTCCTACAATGAGCAGTTCTTC
>.|TRBJ2-5|TRBV5-1|TRBD2
CASSLGLAGGSGETQYF
TGCGCCAGCAGCTTGGGTCTAGCGGGGGGTAGTGGTGAGACCCAGTACTTC
>few|TRBJ2-1|TRBV7-3|.
CASSLIHSNNEQFF
TGTGCCAGCAGCTTAATTCACAGCAACAATGAGCAGTTCTTC
>.|TRBJ2-1|TRBV30|TRBD2
CAYGTSGAKSSYNEQFF
TGTGCCTATGGGACTAGCGGGGCCAAGAGCTCCTACAATGAGCAGTTCTTC
>.|TRBJ2-2|TRBV11-3|TRBD1
CASSLVSGGNTGELFF
TGTGCCAGCAGCTTAGTCTCAGGGGGTAACACCGGGGAGCTGTTTTTT
>once|TRBJ1-2|TRBV2|.
CASSVGNNYGYTF
TGTGCCAGCAGTGTGGGCAATAACTATGGCTACACCTTC
>.|TRBJ2-3|TRBV5-1|.
CASSLSAKSTDTQYF
TGCGCCAGCAGCTTGAGCGCCAAGAGCACAGATACGCAGTATTTT
>.|TRBJ2-5|TRBV5-1|.
CASSLGFPQLQETQYF
TGCGCCAGCAGCTTGGGGTTTCCACAGCTCCAAGAGACCCAGTACTTC
>.|TRBJ2-3|TRBV5-1|TRBD2
CASSLGGGADTQYF
TGCGCCAGCAGCTTGGGCGGGGGGGCAGATACGCAGTATTTT
>.|TRBJ2-1|TRBV6-5|TRBD2
CASSYSTSGRGNEQFF
TGTGCCAGCAGTTACTCAACTAGCGGGAGGGGCAATGAGCAGTTCTTC
>.|TRBJ2-2|TRBV4-1|.
CASSRMREQNTGELFF
TGCGCCAGCAGCCGGATGAGGGAACAGAACACCGGGGAGCTGTTTTTT
>.|TRBJ1-4|TRBV10-2|.
CASSDEGATNEKLFF
TGCGCCAGCAGTGACGAGGGGGCAACTAATGAAAAACTGTTTTTT
>once|TRBJ2-6|TRBV2|TRBD1
CASRGLGQGGAGANVLTF
TGTGCCAGCAGAGGTTTAGGACAGGGTGGGGCTGGGGCCAACGTCCTGACTTTC
>.|TRBJ2-1|TRBV5-8|TRBD2
CASSLGGGSSYNEQFF
TGTGCCAGCAGCTTGGGCGGGGGGAGCTCCTACAATGAGCAGTTCTTC
>.|TRBJ1-1|TRBV19|TRBD1
CASSAQGVKREAFF
TGTGCCAGTAGTGCCCAGGGGGTTAAGAGGGAAGCTTTCTTT
>.|TRBJ2-6|TRBV9|.
CASGRIGNSGANVLTF
TGTGCCAGCGGGAGGATAGGCAACTCTGGGGCCAACGTCCTGACTTTC
>few|TRBJ2-5|TRBV5-1|TRBD2
CASSSLAGVETQYF
TGCGCCAGCAGCTCACTAGCGGGGGTAGAGACCCAGTACTTC
>.|TRBJ2-3|TRBV6-5|TRBD2
CASNRAGVADTQYF
TGTGCCAGCAACCGGGCGGGGGTGGCAGATACGCAGTATTTT
>.|TRBJ2-3|TRBV2|TRBD2
CASSGSLWGLAGTDTQYF
TGTGCCAGCAGTGGATCCCTTTGGGGACTAGCGGGCACAGATACGCAGTATTTT